This T cell receptor beta chain is drawn from a study of beta chain features in type 1 diabetes. Germline V gene data show CDR1 as ENHRY and CDR2 as SYGVKD. Trimming removed 5 bases from V and 0 bases from J, with 8 bases in between. This CDR3 comprises 14 residues. All of the isolated RNA was reverse transcribed, so expressed TCRB transcripts were sequenced. Sequencing was performed with immunoSEQ multiplex PCR; in TCRdb, only in-frame clones are kept and a portion is missing. Of some 160,000 clones listed, less than 9.5% are singletons. Specimen: central memory CD4+ T cells from blood. This clonotype was sampled from a woman aged 18-35 years in good health. The genes are TRBV10-3 and TRBJ1-5; D gene uncertain. CDR3 amino acids: CAISPESSNQPQHF. In nucleotides, the CDR3 is TGTGCCATCAGTCCTGAGAGTAGCAATCAGCCCCAGCATTTT.